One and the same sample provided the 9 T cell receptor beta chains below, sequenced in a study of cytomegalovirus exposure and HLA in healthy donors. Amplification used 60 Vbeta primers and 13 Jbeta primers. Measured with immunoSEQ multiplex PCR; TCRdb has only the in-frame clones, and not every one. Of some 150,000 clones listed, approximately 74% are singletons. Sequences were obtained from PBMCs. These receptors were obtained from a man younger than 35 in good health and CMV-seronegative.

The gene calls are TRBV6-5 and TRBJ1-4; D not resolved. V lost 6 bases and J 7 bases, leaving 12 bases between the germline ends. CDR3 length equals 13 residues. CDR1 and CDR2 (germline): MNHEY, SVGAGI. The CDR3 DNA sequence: TGTGCCAGCAGCTATGGAGTGGGTGAAAAACTGTTTTTT. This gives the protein CASSYGVGEKLFF.

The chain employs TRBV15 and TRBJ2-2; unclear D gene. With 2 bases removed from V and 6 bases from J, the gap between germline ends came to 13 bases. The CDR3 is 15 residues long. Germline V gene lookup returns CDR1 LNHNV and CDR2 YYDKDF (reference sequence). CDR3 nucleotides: TGTGCCACCAGCAGATCCAGGTTATCCGCCGGGGAGCTGTTTTTT. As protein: CATSRSRLSAGELFF.

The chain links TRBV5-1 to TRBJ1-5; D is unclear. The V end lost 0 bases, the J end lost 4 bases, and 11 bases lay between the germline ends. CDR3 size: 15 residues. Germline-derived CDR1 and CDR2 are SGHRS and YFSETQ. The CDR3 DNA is TGCGCCAGCAGCTTGGCCGGTTCGGGGAATCAGCCCCAGCATTTT. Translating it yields CASSLAGSGNQPQHF.

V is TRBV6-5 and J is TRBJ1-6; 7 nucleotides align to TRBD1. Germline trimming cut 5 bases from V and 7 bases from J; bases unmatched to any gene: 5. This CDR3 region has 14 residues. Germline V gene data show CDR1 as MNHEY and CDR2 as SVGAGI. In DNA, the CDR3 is TGTGCCAGCAGTCATAGACAGGGCAATTCACCCCTCCACTTT. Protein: CASSHRQGNSPLHF.

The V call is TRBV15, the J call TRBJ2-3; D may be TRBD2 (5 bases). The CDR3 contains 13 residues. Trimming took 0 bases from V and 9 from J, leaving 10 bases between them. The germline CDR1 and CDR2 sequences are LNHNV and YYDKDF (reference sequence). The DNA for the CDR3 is TGTGCCACCAGCAGAGATCTGGGAGCCACGCAGTATTTT. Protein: CATSRDLGATQYF.

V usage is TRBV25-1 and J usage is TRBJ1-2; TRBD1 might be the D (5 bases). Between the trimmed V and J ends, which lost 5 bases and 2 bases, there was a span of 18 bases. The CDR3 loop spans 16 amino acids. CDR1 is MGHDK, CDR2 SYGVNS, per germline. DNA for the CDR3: TGTGCCAGCAGTCCCCTGGGGGAGGCCGGAAACTATGGCTACACCTTC. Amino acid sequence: CASSPLGEAGNYGYTF.

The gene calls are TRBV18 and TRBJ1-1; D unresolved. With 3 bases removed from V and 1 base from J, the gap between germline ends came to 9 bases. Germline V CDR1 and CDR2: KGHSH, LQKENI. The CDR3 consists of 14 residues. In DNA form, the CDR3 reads TGTGCCAGCTCACCGTTCGCAGGGAACACTGAAGCTTTCTTT. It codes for CASSPFAGNTEAFF.

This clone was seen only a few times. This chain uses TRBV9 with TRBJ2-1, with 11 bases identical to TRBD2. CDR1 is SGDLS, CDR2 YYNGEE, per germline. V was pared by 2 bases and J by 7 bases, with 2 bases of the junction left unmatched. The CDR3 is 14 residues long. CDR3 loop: CASSVVAGGNEQFF. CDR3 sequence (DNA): TGTGCCAGCAGCGTGGTAGCGGGGGGGAATGAGCAGTTCTTC. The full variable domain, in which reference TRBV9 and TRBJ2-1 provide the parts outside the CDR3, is DSGVTQTPKHLITATGQRVTLRCSPRSGDLSVYWYQQSLDQGLQFLIQYYNGEERAKGNILERFSAQQFPDLHSELNLSSLELGDSALYFCASSVVAGGNEQFFGPGTRLTVL.

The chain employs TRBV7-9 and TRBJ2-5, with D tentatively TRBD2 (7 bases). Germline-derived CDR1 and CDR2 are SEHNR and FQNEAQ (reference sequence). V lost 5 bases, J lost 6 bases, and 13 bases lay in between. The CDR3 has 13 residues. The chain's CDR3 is CASSPGGRKTQYF. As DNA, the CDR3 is TGTGCCAGCAGCCCGGGGGGCCGGAAGACCCAGTACTTC.